The 17 T cell receptor beta chains below all came from one sample that was sequenced in a study of post-analysis software for immune sequencing data. Regarding the study as a whole: TRBV segments more frequent in patients than in controls numbered several and included TRBV5-6, TRBV5-1 and TRBV20-1.

Presence of unique molecular identifiers characterized the TCR beta cDNA libraries. MiXCR, applied by TCRdb to the PCR reads, yields one record per CDR3 protein. There are 380,000 or so distinct CDR3 sequences in the sample; about a third occur only once, and roughly 13% lies in the top ten. No antigens are known for them. The sequenced sample consisted of blood. The receptor source for this set is a girl aged 10-17 years with multiple sclerosis.

This chain joins TRBV5-1 and TRBJ2-3; TRBD2 might be the D (6 bases). V shed 4 bases and J shed 5 bases, with 14 bases lying between them. Looked up from germline, CDR1 is SGHRS and CDR2 is YFSETQ. CDR3 length equals 14 residues. CDR3 sequence: CASSLRGERDTQYF. The CDR3 DNA reads TGCGCCAGCAGCCTCCGCGGGGAACGAGATACGCAGTATTTT.

The table lists this clonotype with a few counts. The chain couples TRBV29-1 to TRBJ2-6; D may be TRBD1 (6 bases). This CDR3 contains 17 residues. Germline lookup yields CDR1 SQVTM and CDR2 ANQGSEA. V was cut by 7 bases and J by 0 bases, with 19 bases left in between. The CDR3 nucleotides are TGCAGCGCCCTTGGCCTGGACAGCAGCTCTGGGGCCAACGTCCTGACTTTC. Translated, it gives CSALGLDSSSGANVLTF.

This clonotype was observed a few times. The chain uses TRBV6-2 or TRBV6-3 and TRBJ2-5; a possible D gene is TRBD2 (6 bases). Germline V gene data show CDR1 as MNHEY and CDR2 as SVGEGT. Trimming removed 6 bases at V and 2 bases at J, with 13 bases between. The length of the CDR3 is 14 residues. This chain's CDR3 is CASRGLASQETQYF. In DNA, the CDR3 is TGTGCCAGCAGGGGTCTAGCGTCTCAAGAGACCCAGTACTTC.

This sequence joins TRBV12-3 or TRBV12-4 and TRBJ2-5, with TRBD1 matching over 8 bases. Gene TRBJ2-7 matches the end of the DNA better, so the J call may be wrong. The CDR3 has 12 residues. The chain's CDR3 is CVSSRTGNEQYF. The CDR3 nucleotides are TGTGTCAGTAGCCGGACAGGGAACGAGCAGTACTTC.

This chain connects TRBV2 to TRBJ2-2, with D maybe TRBD1 (6 bases). The CDR3 has 19 amino acids. V lost 6 bases to trimming and J lost 3 bases, with 26 bases between them. Germline-derived CDR1 and CDR2 are SNHLY and FYNNEI. CDR3 nucleotide sequence: TGTGCCAGCAGCGCTCCGCGACCTACAGGGAACCGGGACACCGGGGAGCTGTTTTTT. As protein: CASSAPRPTGNRDTGELFF.

The chain employs TRBV6-2 or TRBV6-3 and TRBJ2-5, with D uncertain. Deletions cut 7 bases from V and 5 bases from J, with 17 bases between. Per the germline V gene, CDR1 is MNHEY and CDR2 is SVGEGT. CDR3 length equals 14 residues. The CDR3 bases are TGTGCCAGCACCTTACCTGGACGCTTGGAGACCCAGTACTTC. It translates to CASTLPGRLETQYF.

This chain connects TRBV18 to TRBJ2-7; possibly TRBD2 for D (6 bases). V was cut by 1 base and J by 4 bases, with 8 bases left in between. CDR1 and CDR2 (germline): KGHSH, LQKENI. This CDR3 contains 13 residues. Here the CDR3 DNA reads TGTGCCAGCTCACCACTCGGGGGTTACGAGCAGTACTTC. It translates to CASSPLGGYEQYF.

This clonotype occurred a few times. The genes are TRBV5-5 and TRBJ1-2, with TRBD1 as a possible D gene (6 bases). CDR3 length: 14 residues. The ends were cut back, 0 bases at V and 3 bases at J, with 9 bases in the middle. The germline V gene encodes CDR1 SGHKS and CDR2 YYEKEE (reference sequence). CDR3 bases: TGTGCCAGCAGCTTGGGGCCAGGGGACTATGGCTACACCTTC. Amino acid sequence: CASSLGPGDYGYTF.

J is TRBJ1-6 and V is TRBV12-3 or TRBV12-4, with D uncertain. Trimming stripped 8 bases from V and 8 bases from J, with 10 bases between. This CDR3 region has 12 residues. In DNA form, the CDR3 reads TGTGCCAGCCTAAACCCTTATTCACCCCTCCACTTT. This sequence encodes CASLNPYSPLHF.

This chain connects TRBV5-1 to TRBJ2-7; perhaps TRBD2 as D (6 bases). CDR3 size: 14 residues. The germline gives CDR1 SGHRS, CDR2 YFSETQ. V was trimmed by 4 bases and J by 2 bases, leaving 13 bases between them. CDR3 coding DNA: TGCGCCAGCAGCAGGCGGGACTCCACCTACGAGCAGTACTTC. This encodes CASSRRDSTYEQYF.

This clonotype was seen a few times. The rearrangement uses TRBV4-1 and TRBJ2-7; the match to TRBD1 covers 9 bases. CDR1 MGHRA and CDR2 YSYEKL come from the germline V gene. V dropped 4 bases and J dropped 2; count of bases not matched to a gene: 6. This CDR3 contains 15 residues. CDR3 nucleotide sequence: TGCGCCAGCAGCCTTGGGACAGGGAGGGCCTACGAGCAGTACTTC. Translation gives CASSLGTGRAYEQYF.

This clonotype was counted between two and nine times. The gene calls are TRBV7-3 and TRBJ2-3, with no clear D. The CDR3 consists of 14 residues. Germline assignment: CDR1 SGHTA and CDR2 FQGTGA. Trimming cost V 1 base and J 2 bases, with 7 bases left between them. The CDR3 reads CASSLMGLTDTQYF. DNA for the CDR3: TGTGCCAGCAGCTTAATGGGTCTCACAGATACGCAGTATTTT. Full variable domain (missing parts from reference TRBV7-3 and TRBJ2-3): GAGVSQTPSNKVTEKGKYVELRCDPISGHTALYWYRQSLGQGPEFLIYFQGTGAADDSGLPNDRFFAVRPEGSVSTLKIQRTERGDSAVYLCASSLMGLTDTQYFGPGTRLTVL.

The chain joins TRBV12-3 or TRBV12-4 to TRBJ2-6; 7 bases map to TRBD2. Germline trimming cut 7 bases from V and 2 bases from J; bases unmatched to any gene: 2. This CDR3 comprises 14 residues. For the CDR3, the DNA is TGTGCCAGCACTCGGGGGGCTGGGGCCAACGTCCTGACTTTC. Residues: CASTRGAGANVLTF.

This chain uses TRBV13 with TRBJ1-1, with D perhaps matching TRBD1 (6 bases). The CDR3 extends over 10 amino acids. Trimming took 6 bases from V and 13 from J, leaving 12 bases between them. Germline CDR1 PRHDT, CDR2 FYEKMQ (reference sequence). Written as DNA, the CDR3 is TGTGCCAGCAGTCGTTACAGGGTTTTCTTT. Translated: CASSRYRVFF.

In this sample, this clonotype turned up many times. The CDR3 coding sequence is TGTGCCAGCAGCTTAGCGGGGGGAACCTACGAGCAGTACTTC. Its protein is CASSLAGGTYEQYF. The V gene is TRBV7-2, the J gene TRBJ2-7; a possible D gene is TRBD2 (6 bases). V lost 0 bases and J 2 bases, leaving 8 bases between the germline ends. In germline, CDR1 is SGHTA, CDR2 FQGNSA. This CDR3 is built from 14 residues.

The chain combines TRBV12-3 or TRBV12-4 with TRBJ1-1; 7 nucleotides agree with TRBD1. The CDR3 totals 15 residues. The V and J ends lost 5 bases and 8 bases, in that order; junction bases with no gene match: 14. This CDR3 is CASSTQTDRAREAFF. The CDR3 DNA sequence: TGTGCCAGCAGTACCCAAACAGACAGGGCACGGGAAGCTTTCTTT.

This clonotype was counted a few times. V is TRBV7-2 and J is TRBJ2-5, with TRBD1 matching 11 bases. Per germline, CDR1 SGHTA and CDR2 FQGNSA. This CDR3 is 15 amino acids long. J gave up 11 bases and V 5 bases, and 13 bases lay outside the gene matches. The CDR3 spells CASSREPGQGDVQYF. CDR3 nucleotide sequence: TGTGCCAGCAGCCGGGAACCGGGACAGGGGGATGTGCAGTACTTC. Looking up the rest from reference TRBV7-2 and TRBJ2-5 gives the full variable domain: GAGVSQSPSNKVTEKGKDVELRCDPISGHTALYWYRQSLGQGLEFLIYFQGNSAPDKSGLPSDRFSAERTGGSVSTLTIQRTQQEDSAVYLCASSREPGQGDVQYFGPGTRLLVL.